The 15 T cell receptor beta chains below were found in one sample sequenced in a study of early T cells in non-severe SARS-CoV-2 infection. From the 5' RACE reads, TCRdb called clonotypes with MiXCR, one entry per CDR3 protein. Of 30,000 or so distinct CDR3 sequences listed, around 5.3% are singletons. Sample: whole blood. These receptor sequences come from an adult who was a healthcare worker with PCR-confirmed SARS-CoV-2 infection or an uninfected control (not recorded which).

This clonotype showed up many times. The chain employs TRBV9 and TRBJ2-1; 8 nucleotides align to TRBD2. V trimming: 1 base; J trimming: 9 bases; junction bases outside the gene matches: 18. The germline V gene encodes CDR1 SGDLS and CDR2 YYNGEE. The CDR3 extends over 18 amino acids. CDR3 sequence reads: CASSVNPLLRGALFEQFF. CDR3 coding DNA: TGTGCCAGCAGCGTAAACCCTCTGTTGCGGGGGGCACTATTTGAGCAGTTCTTC.

The sample holds many counts of this clonotype. The CDR3 protein is CSARLAVSYNEQFF. The DNA for the CDR3 is TGCAGTGCTAGATTAGCGGTCTCCTACAATGAGCAGTTCTTC. The rearrangement joins TRBV20-1 to TRBJ2-1, with D possibly matching TRBD2 (6 bases). CDR3 length: 14 residues. Germline lookup yields CDR1 DFQATT and CDR2 SNEGSKA (reference sequence). V dropped 2 bases and J dropped 0 bases, with 8 bases sitting between them.

The chain employs TRBV5-6 and TRBJ2-7; D gene uncertain. CDR1 is SGHDT, CDR2 YYEEEE, per germline. There are 14 residues in the CDR3. Trimming removed 0 bases at V and 3 bases at J, with 10 bases between. CDR3 DNA sequence: TGTGCCAGCAGCTTGGGCCGTAGGGTCTACGAGCAGTACTTC. Translation gives CASSLGRRVYEQYF.

This clonotype came up many times. The chain carries TRBV12-3 or TRBV12-4 and TRBJ1-6, with a possible D match to TRBD1 (5 bases). The V end was cut by 3 bases, the J end by 10 bases, with 13 bases between. There are 14 residues in the CDR3. The CDR3 here is CASSFMQGTSPLHF. CDR3 in DNA: TGTGCCAGCAGTTTCATGCAGGGAACATCACCCCTCCACTTT.

Ten or more counts support this clonotype. The genes are TRBV7-9 and TRBJ2-1; D could derive from TRBD1 or TRBD2 (5 bases each). The V and J ends lost 8 bases and 5 bases respectively, with 19 bases between them. From germline, CDR1 is SEHNR and CDR2 FQNEAQ (reference sequence). The CDR3 totals 15 residues. The CDR3 DNA is TGTGCCAGCCAAGAACGGGGCCCCGGGAACAATGAGCAGTTCTTC. This translates into CASQERGPGNNEQFF.

V is TRBV5-1 and J is TRBJ2-3; 14 positions match TRBD2. The germline V gene has CDR1 SGHRS and CDR2 YFSETQ. This CDR3 region has 15 residues. V gave up 4 bases and J gave up 9 bases; unmatched junction bases: 7. In nucleotides, the CDR3 is TGCGCCAGCAGCCCACCGGGACTAGCGGGGGAGACGCAGTATTTT. Amino acids: CASSPPGLAGETQYF.

This clonotype was seen ten or more times. J is TRBJ2-1 and V is TRBV7-9; D is ambiguous. The CDR3 loop spans 12 amino acids. Germline CDR1 SEHNR, CDR2 FQNEAQ (reference sequence). Between the trimmed V and J ends, which lost 7 bases and 8 bases, there was a span of 12 bases. CDR3 sequence: CASTPGQDEQFF. In DNA form, the CDR3 reads TGTGCCAGCACCCCCGGGCAGGATGAGCAGTTCTTC. Full variable domain (remainder filled in from reference TRBV7-9 and TRBJ2-1): DTGVSQNPRHKITKRGQNVTFRCDPISEHNRLYWYRQTLGQGPEFLTYFQNEAQLEKSRLLSDRFSAERPKGSFSTLEIQRTEQGDSAMYLCASTPGQDEQFFGPGTRLTVL.

J is TRBJ2-5 and V is TRBV20-1; 7 bases map to TRBD1. CDR3 length: 14 amino acids. The junction had 11 bases not matched to a gene; V was cut back by 6 bases and J by 4 bases. The germline V gene encodes CDR1 DFQATT and CDR2 SNEGSKA (reference sequence). CDR3 DNA: TGCAGTGCCCGGTACAGGGGTTTGGCAGAGACCCAGTACTTC. Its translation is CSARYRGLAETQYF.

This clonotype was detected ten times or more. The chain couples TRBV20-1 to TRBJ2-1, with 13 positions matching TRBD2. The J segment lost 0 bases and the V segment lost 2 bases, leaving 10 bases of the junction unmatched. CDR3 length: 19 residues. Germline CDR1 DFQATT, CDR2 SNEGSKA (reference sequence). In nucleotides, the CDR3 is TGCAGTGCTAGATTAACCGGGACTAGCGGGGAAAGCTCCTACAATGAGCAGTTCTTC. Translation gives CSARLTGTSGESSYNEQFF.

This clonotype turned up a few times. This chain uses TRBV14 with TRBJ2-7; no clear D gene. Deletions cut 4 bases from V and 6 bases from J, with 4 bases between. CDR1 and CDR2 from the germline V gene are SGHDN and FVKESK. The length of the CDR3 is 10 residues. The CDR3 sequence is CASSPCEQYF. DNA for the CDR3: TGTGCCAGCAGCCCCTGCGAGCAGTACTTC.

This clonotype was found many times. The V and J genes are TRBV7-2 and TRBJ2-3; perhaps TRBD1 as D (5 bases). Germline-derived CDR1 and CDR2 are SGHTA and FQGNSA. V was trimmed by 2 bases and J by 9 bases, leaving 18 bases between them. This CDR3 comprises 15 residues. CDR3 coding DNA: TGTGCCAGCAGCTTAACAAATGACTTGGGGCGCACGCAGTATTTT. It is translated as CASSLTNDLGRTQYF.

The chain links TRBV19 to TRBJ2-7; D is unclear. Per germline, CDR1 LNHDA and CDR2 SQIVND (reference sequence). There are 16 residues in the CDR3. Trimming removed 7 bases from V and 7 bases from J, with 26 bases in between. For the CDR3, the DNA is TGTGCCAGTACCCCCGGCTCGCGGTTGCCTATTACAGAGCAGTACTTC. It specifies CASTPGSRLPITEQYF.

The V gene is TRBV18, the J gene TRBJ2-4; 11 bases map to TRBD1. The CDR3 loop spans 15 amino acids. The germline V gene encodes CDR1 KGHSH and CDR2 LQKENI. V trimming: 3 bases; J trimming: 2 bases; junction bases outside the gene matches: 0. CDR3 DNA: TGTGCCAGCTCACCGGACAGGGGGCCCAAAAACATTCAGTACTTC. It encodes CASSPDRGPKNIQYF.

This clonotype was observed a few times. This chain uses TRBV20-1 with TRBJ2-1, with 8 bases that match TRBD1. This CDR3 contains 12 residues. Germline V gene sequence: CDR1 DFQATT, CDR2 SNEGSKA (reference sequence). The V segment lost 5 bases and the J segment 12 bases; nucleotides outside the gene matches: 9. The CDR3 nucleotides are TGCAGTGCTTCCGGACAGGGCCTGGGGCAGTTCTTC. The encoded protein is CSASGQGLGQFF.

This clonotype was counted many times. The chain carries TRBV20-1 and TRBJ2-7; tentative D call: TRBD1 (6 bases). Germline CDR1 is DFQATT and CDR2 is SNEGSKA (reference sequence). V was trimmed by 0 bases and J by 6 bases, leaving 18 bases between them. CDR3 length equals 15 residues. The CDR3 spells CSARDHANRASEQYF. CDR3 sequence (DNA): TGCAGTGCTAGAGATCATGCGAACAGGGCGAGCGAGCAGTACTTC.